The 2 T cell receptor beta chains below come from one sample, sequenced in a study of CD8+ T cells in alopecia areata. Extracted from the samples, RNA was reverse transcribed into cDNA to serve as the sequencing template. The data were produced by immunoSEQ multiplex PCR, yet TCRdb's version contains in-frame clones alone and is incomplete. The sample includes 120,000 or so clones, roughly 54% of them seen just once. The sample here was CD4+ T cells sorted from blood, taken at week 0. The receptors were sampled from a human donor with alopecia areata.

The chain is built from TRBV2 and TRBJ2-5, with TRBD2 matching over 11 bases. Germline V gene data show CDR1 as SNHLY and CDR2 as FYNNEI. The ends lost 7 bases at V and 5 bases at J; junction bases unmatched: 9. CDR3 size: 15 residues. CDR3 sequence reads: CASTSGGTSGETQYF. The CDR3 nucleotides read TGTGCCAGCACCTCAGGGGGGACTAGCGGCGAGACCCAGTACTTC.

The chain joins TRBV27 to TRBJ2-3; D call uncertain. CDR1 is MNHEY and CDR2 is SMNVEV in the germline V gene (reference sequence). The CDR3 extends over 13 amino acids. Trimming shortened V by 7 bases and J by 1 base, and 9 bases separated the two germline ends. The CDR3 here is CASTLTRTDTQYF. The CDR3 DNA reads as TGTGCCAGCACCCTGACACGCACAGATACGCAGTATTTT.